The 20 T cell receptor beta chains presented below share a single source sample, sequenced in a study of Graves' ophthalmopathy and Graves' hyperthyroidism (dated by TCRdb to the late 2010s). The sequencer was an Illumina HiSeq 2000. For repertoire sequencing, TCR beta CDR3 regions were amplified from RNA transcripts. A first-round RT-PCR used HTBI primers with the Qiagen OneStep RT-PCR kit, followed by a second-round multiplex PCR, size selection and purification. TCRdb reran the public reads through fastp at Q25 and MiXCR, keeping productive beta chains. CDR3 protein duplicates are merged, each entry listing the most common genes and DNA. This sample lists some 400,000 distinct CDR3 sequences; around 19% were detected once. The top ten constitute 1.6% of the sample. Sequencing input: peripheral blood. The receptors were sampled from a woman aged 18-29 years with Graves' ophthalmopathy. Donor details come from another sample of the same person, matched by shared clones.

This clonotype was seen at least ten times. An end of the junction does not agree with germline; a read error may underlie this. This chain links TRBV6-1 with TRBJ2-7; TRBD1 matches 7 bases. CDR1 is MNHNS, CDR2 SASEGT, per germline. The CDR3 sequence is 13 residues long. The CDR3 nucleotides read TGTGCCAGCAGGGAAACTCCCGGGACAGAGGAGAACTTC. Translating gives CASRETPGTEENF.

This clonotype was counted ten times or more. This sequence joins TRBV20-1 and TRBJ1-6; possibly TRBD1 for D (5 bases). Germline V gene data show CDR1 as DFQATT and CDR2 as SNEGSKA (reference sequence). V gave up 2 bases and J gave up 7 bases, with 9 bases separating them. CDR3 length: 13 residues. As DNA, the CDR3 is TGCAGTGCTAGAAGGGACTTGAATTCACCCCTCCACTTT. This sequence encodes CSARRDLNSPLHF.

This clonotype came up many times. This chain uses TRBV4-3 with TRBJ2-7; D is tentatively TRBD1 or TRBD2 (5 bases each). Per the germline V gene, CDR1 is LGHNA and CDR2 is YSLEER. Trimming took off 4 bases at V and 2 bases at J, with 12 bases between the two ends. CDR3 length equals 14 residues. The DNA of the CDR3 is TGCGCCAGCAGCCCCCGGGACGGAGCCTACGAGCAGTACTTC. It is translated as CASSPRDGAYEQYF.

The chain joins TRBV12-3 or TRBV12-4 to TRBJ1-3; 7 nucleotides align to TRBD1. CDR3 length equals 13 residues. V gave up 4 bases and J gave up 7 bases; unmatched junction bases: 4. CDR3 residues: CASSSGQLNTIYF. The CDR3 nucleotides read TGTGCCAGCAGTTCGGGACAGTTGAACACCATATATTTT.

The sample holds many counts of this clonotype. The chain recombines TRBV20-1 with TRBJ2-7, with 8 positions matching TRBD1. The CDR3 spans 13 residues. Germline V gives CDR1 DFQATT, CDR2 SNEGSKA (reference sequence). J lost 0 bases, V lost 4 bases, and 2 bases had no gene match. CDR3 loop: CSATGGNSYEQYF. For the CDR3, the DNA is TGCAGTGCTACAGGGGGCAACTCCTACGAGCAGTACTTC.

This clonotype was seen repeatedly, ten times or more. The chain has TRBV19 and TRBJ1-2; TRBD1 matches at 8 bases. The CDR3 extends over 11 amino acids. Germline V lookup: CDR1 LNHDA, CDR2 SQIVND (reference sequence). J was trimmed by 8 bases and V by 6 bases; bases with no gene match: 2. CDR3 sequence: CASRRTGGYTF. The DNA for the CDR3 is TGTGCCAGTAGGAGGACAGGGGGCTACACCTTC.

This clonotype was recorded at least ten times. CDR3 residues: CASSLGSMETQYF. The CDR3 bases are TGTGCCAGCAGCTTAGGTTCGATGGAGACCCAGTACTTC. V and J are TRBV7-2 and TRBJ2-5; the D is unclear. V was cut by 1 base and J by 5 bases, with 8 bases left in between. Germline values: CDR1 SGHTA, CDR2 FQGNSA. The CDR3 is made up of 13 amino acids.

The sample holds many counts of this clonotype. Here the CDR3 reads CASSLASTYEQYF. For the CDR3, the DNA is TGTGCCAGCAGTTTAGCCTCGACCTACGAGCAGTACTTC. J is TRBJ2-7 and V is TRBV12-3 or TRBV12-4; D is uncertain. The V end lost 0 bases, the J end lost 2 bases, and 5 bases lay between the germline ends. The CDR3 covers 13 residues.

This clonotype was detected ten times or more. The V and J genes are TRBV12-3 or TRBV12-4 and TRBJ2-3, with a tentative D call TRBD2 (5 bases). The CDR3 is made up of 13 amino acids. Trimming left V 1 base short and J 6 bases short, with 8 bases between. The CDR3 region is CASSLDRGDTQYF. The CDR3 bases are TGTGCCAGCAGTTTAGATCGAGGGGATACGCAGTATTTT.

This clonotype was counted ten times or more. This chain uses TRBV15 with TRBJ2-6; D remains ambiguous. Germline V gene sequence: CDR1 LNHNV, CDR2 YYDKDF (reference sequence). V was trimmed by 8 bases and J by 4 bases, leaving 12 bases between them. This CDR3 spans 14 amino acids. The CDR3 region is CATSNGGGANVLTF. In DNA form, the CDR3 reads TGTGCCACCTCCAACGGTGGAGGGGCCAACGTCCTGACTTTC.

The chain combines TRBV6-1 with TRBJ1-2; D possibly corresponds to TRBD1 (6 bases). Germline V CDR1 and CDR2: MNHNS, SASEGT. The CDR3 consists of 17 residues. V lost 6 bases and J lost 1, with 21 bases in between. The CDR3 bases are TGTGCCAGCAGCCCCCCCCACCGGACAGAGTTTAACTATGGCTACACCTTC. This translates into CASSPPHRTEFNYGYTF.

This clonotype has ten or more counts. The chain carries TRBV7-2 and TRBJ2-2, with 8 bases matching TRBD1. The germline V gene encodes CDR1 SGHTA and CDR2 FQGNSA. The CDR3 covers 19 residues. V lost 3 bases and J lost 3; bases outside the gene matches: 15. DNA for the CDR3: TGTGCCAGCAGCTTTAGTCCCGGGACAGGCCTTGGGGACACCGGGGAGCTGTTTTTT. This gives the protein CASSFSPGTGLGDTGELFF.

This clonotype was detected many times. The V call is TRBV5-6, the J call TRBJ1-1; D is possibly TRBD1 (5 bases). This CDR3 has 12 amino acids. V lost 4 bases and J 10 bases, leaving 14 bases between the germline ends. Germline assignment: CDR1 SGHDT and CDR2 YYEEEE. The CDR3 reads CASSQRRDGAFF. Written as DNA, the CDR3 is TGTGCCAGCAGCCAAAGAAGGGACGGAGCTTTCTTT.

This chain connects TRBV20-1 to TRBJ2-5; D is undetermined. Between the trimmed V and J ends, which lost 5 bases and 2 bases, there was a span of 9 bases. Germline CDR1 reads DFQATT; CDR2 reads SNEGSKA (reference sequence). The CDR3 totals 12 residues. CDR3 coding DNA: TGCAGTGCTTATGACTTACAAGAGACCCAGTACTTC. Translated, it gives CSAYDLQETQYF.

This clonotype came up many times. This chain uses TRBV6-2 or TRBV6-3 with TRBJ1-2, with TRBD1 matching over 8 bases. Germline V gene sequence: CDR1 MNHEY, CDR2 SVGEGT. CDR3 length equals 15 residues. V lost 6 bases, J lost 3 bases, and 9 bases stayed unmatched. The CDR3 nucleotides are TGTGCCAGCAGCGAACGTTGGGACAGGCACTATGGCTACACCTTC. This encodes CASSERWDRHYGYTF.

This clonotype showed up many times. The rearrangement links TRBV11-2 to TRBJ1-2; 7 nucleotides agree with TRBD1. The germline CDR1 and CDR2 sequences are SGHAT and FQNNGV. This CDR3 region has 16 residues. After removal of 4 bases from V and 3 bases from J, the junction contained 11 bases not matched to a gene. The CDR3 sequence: CASSSRPSTGHYGYTF. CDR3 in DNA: TGTGCCAGCAGCTCCCGGCCCTCGACAGGGCACTATGGCTACACCTTC.

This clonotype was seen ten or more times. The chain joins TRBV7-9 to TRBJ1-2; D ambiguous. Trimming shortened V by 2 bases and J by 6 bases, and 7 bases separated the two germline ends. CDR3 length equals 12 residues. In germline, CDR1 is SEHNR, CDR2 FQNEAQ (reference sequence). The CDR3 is CASSLTVDGYTF. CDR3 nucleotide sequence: TGTGCCAGCAGCTTAACTGTAGATGGCTACACCTTC.

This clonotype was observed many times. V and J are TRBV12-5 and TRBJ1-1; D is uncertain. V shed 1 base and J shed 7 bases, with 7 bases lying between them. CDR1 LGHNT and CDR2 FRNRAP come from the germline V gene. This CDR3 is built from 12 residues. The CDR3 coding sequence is TGTGCTAGTGGTTTGGATCGGTATGAAGCTTTCTTT. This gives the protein CASGLDRYEAFF.

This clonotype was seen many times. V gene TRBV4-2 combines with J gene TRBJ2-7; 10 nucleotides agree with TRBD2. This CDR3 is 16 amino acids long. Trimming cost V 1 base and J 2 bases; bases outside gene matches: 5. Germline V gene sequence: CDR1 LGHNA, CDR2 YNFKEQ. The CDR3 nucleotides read TGTGCCAGCAGCCAAGGAATACTAGCGGGGACCTACGAGCAGTACTTC. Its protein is CASSQGILAGTYEQYF.

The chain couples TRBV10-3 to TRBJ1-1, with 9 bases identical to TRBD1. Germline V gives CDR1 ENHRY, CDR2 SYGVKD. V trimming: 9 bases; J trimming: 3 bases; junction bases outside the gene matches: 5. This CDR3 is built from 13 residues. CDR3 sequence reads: CAIQGAWDTEAFF. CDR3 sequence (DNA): TGTGCCATACAGGGGGCTTGGGACACTGAAGCTTTCTTT.